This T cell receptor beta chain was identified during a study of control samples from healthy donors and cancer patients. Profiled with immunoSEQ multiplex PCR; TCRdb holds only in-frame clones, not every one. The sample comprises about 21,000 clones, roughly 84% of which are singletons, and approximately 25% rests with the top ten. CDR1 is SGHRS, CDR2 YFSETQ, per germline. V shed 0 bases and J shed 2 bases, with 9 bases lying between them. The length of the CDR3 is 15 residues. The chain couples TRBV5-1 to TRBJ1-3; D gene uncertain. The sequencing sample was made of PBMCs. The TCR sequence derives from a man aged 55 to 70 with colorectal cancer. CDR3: CASSLALGTGNTIYF. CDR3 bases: TGCGCCAGCAGCTTGGCCCTGGGAACTGGAAACACCATATATTTT.